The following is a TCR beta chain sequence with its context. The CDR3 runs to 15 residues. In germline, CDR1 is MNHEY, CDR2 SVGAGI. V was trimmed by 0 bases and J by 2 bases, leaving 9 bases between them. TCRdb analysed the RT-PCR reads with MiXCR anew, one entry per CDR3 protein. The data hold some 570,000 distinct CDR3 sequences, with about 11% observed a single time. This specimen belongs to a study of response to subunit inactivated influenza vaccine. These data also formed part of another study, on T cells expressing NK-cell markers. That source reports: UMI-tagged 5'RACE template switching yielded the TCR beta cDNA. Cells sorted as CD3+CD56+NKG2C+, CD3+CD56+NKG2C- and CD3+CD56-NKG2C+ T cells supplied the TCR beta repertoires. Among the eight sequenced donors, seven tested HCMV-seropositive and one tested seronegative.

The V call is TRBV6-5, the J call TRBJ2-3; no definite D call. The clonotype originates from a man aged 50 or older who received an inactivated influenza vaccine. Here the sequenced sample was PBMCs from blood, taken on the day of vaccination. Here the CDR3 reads CASSYSPENTDTQYF. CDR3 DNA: TGTGCCAGCAGTTACTCCCCGGAAAACACAGATACGCAGTATTTT.